The sequence of this T cell receptor (beta chain) was determined in a study of blood T cell repertoires in COVID-19. TCRdb's table, derived via immunoSEQ multiplex PCR, lists solely in-frame clones and lacks some. This table holds around 67,000 clones, approximately 80% found once. The V gene's germline CDR1 is LNHDA and CDR2 SQIVND (reference sequence). CDR3 length: 14 residues. V was clipped by 6 bases and J by 7 bases; unmatched bases: 7. The V call is TRBV19, the J call TRBJ2-1; 9 nucleotides match TRBD1. Sequencing was performed on peripheral blood. The receptor was isolated from a man at least 80 years old with active COVID-19. CDR3 nucleotide sequence: TGTGCCAGTAGGGAGACAGGGGGTTTTAATGAGCAGTTCTTC. Residues: CASRETGGFNEQFF.